This T cell receptor beta chain derives from a study of T cells after yellow fever vaccination. Findings and limits, study-wide: Post-booster repertoires contained most primary-vaccination clones again (roughly 97% CD4, around 88% CD8).

Points on this clonotype: The antigen is not known.

V was pared by 3 bases and J by 8 bases, with 14 bases between. The CDR3 is 14 residues long. Germline CDR1 reads SGHRS; CDR2 reads YFSETQ. Synthesis of TCR cDNA relied on 5'RACE template switching, which attached a universal primer site and UMIs. TCRdb passed the 5' RACE reads through MiXCR, listing each CDR3 protein once. This sample carries roughly 160,000 distinct CDR3 sequences, more than 5.5% of them seen once, and the ten largest clones take more than 2.5%. This specimen was CD4+ T cells sorted from PBMCs, taken roughly 5 days after the first yellow fever vaccination. The chain uses TRBV5-1 and TRBJ1-4; D is undetermined. The TCR originated in a man aged 18 to 30 who received the YFV17D yellow fever vaccine. The CDR3 nucleotides are TGCGCCAGCAGCTCACGGGGAGGGCAGGAAAAACTGTTTTTT. This encodes CASSSRGGQEKLFF.